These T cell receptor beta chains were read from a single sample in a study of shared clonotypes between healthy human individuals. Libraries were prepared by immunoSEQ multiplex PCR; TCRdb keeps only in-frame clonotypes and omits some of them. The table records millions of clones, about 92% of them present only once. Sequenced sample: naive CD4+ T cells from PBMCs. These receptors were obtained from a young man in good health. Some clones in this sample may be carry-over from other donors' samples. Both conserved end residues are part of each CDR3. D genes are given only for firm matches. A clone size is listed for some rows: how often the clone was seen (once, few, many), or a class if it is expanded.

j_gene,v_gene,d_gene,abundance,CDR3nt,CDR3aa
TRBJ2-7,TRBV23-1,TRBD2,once,TGCGCCAGCAGTCAATGGGGAAGACTAGCGGGGGGCTACGAGCAGTACTTC,CASSQWGRLAGGYEQYF
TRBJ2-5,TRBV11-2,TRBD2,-,TGTGCCAGCAGCTCCCGCCTAGCGGTAATCCAAGAGACCCAGTACTTC,CASSSRLAVIQETQYF
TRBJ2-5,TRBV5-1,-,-,TGCGCCAGCAACCGAAACCTGGACCTCCAAGAGACCCAGTACTTC,CASNRNLDLQETQYF
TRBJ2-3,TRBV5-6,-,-,TGTGCCAGCAGCGGGGGGACTCCTAGCACAGATACGCAGTATTTT,CASSGGTPSTDTQYF
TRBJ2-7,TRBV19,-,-,TGTGCCAGTACCAAAGACAACAGGCCCTACGAGCAGTACTTC,CASTKDNRPYEQYF
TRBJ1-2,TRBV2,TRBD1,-,TGTGCCAGCAGTAGGACAGGCTCATCGAACTATGGCTACACCTTC,CASSRTGSSNYGYTF
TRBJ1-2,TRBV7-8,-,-,TGTGCCAGCAGCTTAATCCCCCAGGGGCAAAGGGGCTATGGCTACACCTTC,CASSLIPQGQRGYGYTF
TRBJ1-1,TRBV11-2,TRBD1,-,TGTGCCAGCAGCCCAGGCCCGGGACAGGGCGGGAGCACTGAAGCTTTCTTT,CASSPGPGQGGSTEAFF
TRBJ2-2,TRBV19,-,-,TGTGCCAGTCGGCAGGGGAACACCGGGGAGCTGTTTTTT,CASRQGNTGELFF
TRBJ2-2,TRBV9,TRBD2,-,TGTGCCAGCAGCGTAGGAGTTAGCGGGAGATACGCCGGGGAGCTGTTTTTT,CASSVGVSGRYAGELFF
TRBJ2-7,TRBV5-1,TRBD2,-,TGCGCCAGCAGCCGAGGACTAGCGGGAGGGTACGAGCAGTACTTC,CASSRGLAGGYEQYF
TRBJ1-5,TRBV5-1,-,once,TGCGCCAGCAGCTTGGTAAATAGCAATCAGCCCCAGCATTTT,CASSLVNSNQPQHF
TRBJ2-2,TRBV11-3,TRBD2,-,TGTGCCAGCAGCCCCGGGGGGGGTGCAATGTTGACCGGGGAGCTGTTTTTT,CASSPGGGAMLTGELFF
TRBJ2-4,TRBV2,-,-,TGTGCCAGCATGGCAGAGCGCCAAAACATTCAGTACTTC,CASMAERQNIQYF
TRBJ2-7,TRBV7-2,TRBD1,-,TGTGCCAGCAGCTTAAGTGGGACAGGGGGTCGCGAGCAGTACTTC,CASSLSGTGGREQYF
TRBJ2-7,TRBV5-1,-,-,TGCGCCAGCAGCGGAACTAGTCTGGACGAGCAGTACTTC,CASSGTSLDEQYF
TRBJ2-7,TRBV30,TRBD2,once,TGTGCCTCCCTCGGGAGGGCCCGATCCTACGAGCAGTACTTC,CASLGRARSYEQYF
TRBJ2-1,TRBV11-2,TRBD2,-,TGTGCCAGTGCGGGACTAGCGGACAATGAGCAGTTCTTC,CASAGLADNEQFF
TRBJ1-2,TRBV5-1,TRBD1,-,TGCGCCAGCAGCTCTCACCAGGGGGCTGATGACTATGGCTACACCTTC,CASSSHQGADDYGYTF
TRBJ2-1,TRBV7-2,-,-,TGTGCCAGCAGCTTAAGGGGGGCCATGGATGAGCAGTTCTTC,CASSLRGAMDEQFF
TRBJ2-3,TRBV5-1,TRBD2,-,TGCGCCAGCAGCCCCCCCCTAGCGGCAGCAGCAGATACGCAGTATTTT,CASSPPLAAAADTQYF
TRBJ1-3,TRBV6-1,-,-,TGTGCCAGCAGTGTGGGCGTCTCAACCATATATTTT,CASSVGVSTIYF
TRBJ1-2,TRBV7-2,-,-,TGTGCCAGCTCCAATCCCACAGGGCAGTGGGGCTACACCTTC,CASSNPTGQWGYTF
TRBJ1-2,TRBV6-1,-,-,TGTGCCAGCATCCGGGGAGATGGCTACACCTTC,CASIRGDGYTF
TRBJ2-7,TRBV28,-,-,TGTGCCAGCAGTTTATCGGGGGGCAGCGAGCAGTACTTC,CASSLSGGSEQYF
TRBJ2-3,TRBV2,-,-,TGTGCCACCACACGGCGGGAACCTAGCACAGATACGCAGTATTTT,CATTRREPSTDTQYF
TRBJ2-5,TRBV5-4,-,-,TGTGCCAGCTCCTCCGGGACGGAACAAGAGACCCAGTACTTC,CASSSGTEQETQYF
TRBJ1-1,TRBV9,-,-,TGTGCCAGCAGCGTCGGACATATGAACACTGAAGCTTTCTTT,CASSVGHMNTEAFF